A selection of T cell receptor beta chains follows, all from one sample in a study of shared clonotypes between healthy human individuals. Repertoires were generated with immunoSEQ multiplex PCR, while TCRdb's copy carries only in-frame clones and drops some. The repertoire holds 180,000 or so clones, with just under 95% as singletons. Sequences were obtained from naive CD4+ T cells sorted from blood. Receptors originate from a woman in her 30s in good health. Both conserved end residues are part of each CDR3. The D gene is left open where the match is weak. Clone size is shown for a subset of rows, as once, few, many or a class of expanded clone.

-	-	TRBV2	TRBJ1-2	TGTGCCAGCAGGAACTATGGCTACACCTTC	CASRNYGYTF
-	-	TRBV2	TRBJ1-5	TGTGCCAGCAGTGAAACATACCGGGCTGGTCAGCCCCAGCATTTT	CASSETYRAGQPQHF
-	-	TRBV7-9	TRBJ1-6	TGTGCCAGCAGCTCGGACTATAATTCACCCCTCCACTTT	CASSSDYNSPLHF
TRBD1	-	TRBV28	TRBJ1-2	TGTGCCAGCAGTTCTCCAGGGACAGGGGCGTCCCCCCTCTATGGCTACACCTTC	CASSSPGTGASPLYGYTF
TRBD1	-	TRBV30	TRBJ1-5	TGTGCCTGGGAACAGGGGAATCAGCCCCAGCATTTT	CAWEQGNQPQHF
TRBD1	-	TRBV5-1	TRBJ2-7	TGCGCCAGCAGCACGGGTCCGGGACAGCCCTACGAGCAGTACTTC	CASSTGPGQPYEQYF
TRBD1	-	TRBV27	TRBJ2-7	TGTGCCAGCACCCCGGCCGGTTATGGTTCTGGGACAGGGAGGCACGAGCAGTACTTC	CASTPAGYGSGTGRHEQYF
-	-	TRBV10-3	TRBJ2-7	TGTGCCATCAGTGAGTTTGACAGGCGCAAATACGAGCAGTACTTC	CAISEFDRRKYEQYF
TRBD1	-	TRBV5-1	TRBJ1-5	TGCGCCAGCAGTCCAGGACAGGGGGATTATCAGCCCCAGCATTTT	CASSPGQGDYQPQHF
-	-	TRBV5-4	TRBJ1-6	TGTGCCAGCAGCTTAACCCGGGACATGGGTAATTCACCCCTCCACTTT	CASSLTRDMGNSPLHF
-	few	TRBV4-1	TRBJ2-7	TGCGCCAGCAGCTTCGTGTCAGACCCTCACGCCTACGAGCAGTACTTC	CASSFVSDPHAYEQYF
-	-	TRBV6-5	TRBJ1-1	TGTGCCAGCAGCCCGCGGGCGGGTGAAGCTTTCTTT	CASSPRAGEAFF